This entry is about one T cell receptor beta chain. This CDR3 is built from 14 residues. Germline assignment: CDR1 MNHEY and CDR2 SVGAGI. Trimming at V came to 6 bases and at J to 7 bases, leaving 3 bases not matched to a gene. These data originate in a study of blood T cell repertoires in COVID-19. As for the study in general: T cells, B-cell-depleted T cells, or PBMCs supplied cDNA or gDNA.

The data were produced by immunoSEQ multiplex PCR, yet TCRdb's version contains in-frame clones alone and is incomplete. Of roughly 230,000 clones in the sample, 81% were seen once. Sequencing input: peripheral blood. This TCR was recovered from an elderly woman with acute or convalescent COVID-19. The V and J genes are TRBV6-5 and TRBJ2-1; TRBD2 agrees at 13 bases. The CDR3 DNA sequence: TGTGCCAGCAGAACTAGCGGGGGGGTTAATGAGCAGTTCTTC. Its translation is CASRTSGGVNEQFF.